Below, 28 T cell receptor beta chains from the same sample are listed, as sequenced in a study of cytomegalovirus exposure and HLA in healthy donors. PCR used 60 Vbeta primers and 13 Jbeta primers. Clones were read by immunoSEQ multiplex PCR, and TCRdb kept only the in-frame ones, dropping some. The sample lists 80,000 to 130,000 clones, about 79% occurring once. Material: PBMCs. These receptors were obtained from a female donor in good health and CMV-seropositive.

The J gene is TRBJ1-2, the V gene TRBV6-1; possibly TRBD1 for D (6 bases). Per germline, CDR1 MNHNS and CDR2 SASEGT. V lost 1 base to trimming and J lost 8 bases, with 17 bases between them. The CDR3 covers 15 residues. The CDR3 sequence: CASSEGFARGVGYTF. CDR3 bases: TGTGCCAGCAGTGAAGGTTTCGCCAGGGGTGTCGGCTACACCTTC.

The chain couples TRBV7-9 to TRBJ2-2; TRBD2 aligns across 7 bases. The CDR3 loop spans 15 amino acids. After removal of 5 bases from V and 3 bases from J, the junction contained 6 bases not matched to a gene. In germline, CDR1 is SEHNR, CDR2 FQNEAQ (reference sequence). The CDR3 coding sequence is TGTGCCAGCAGCCCCGGGGGGAGAGACACCGGGGAGCTGTTTTTT. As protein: CASSPGGRDTGELFF.

CDR3 in amino acids: CASSTILGGSYEQYF. The DNA of the CDR3 is TGCGCCAGCAGCACAATTTTGGGGGGCTCCTACGAGCAGTACTTC. V gene TRBV5-1 combines with J gene TRBJ2-7, with D maybe TRBD2 (6 bases). The CDR3 consists of 15 residues. With 4 bases removed from V and 0 bases from J, the gap between germline ends came to 14 bases. Germline assignment: CDR1 SGHRS and CDR2 YFSETQ.

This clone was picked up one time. DNA for the CDR3: TGTGCCAGCAGCTTAGATCCGGGGGGCATGGAGCAGTACTTC. Amino acids: CASSLDPGGMEQYF. The chain combines TRBV7-9 with TRBJ2-5; possible D gene TRBD2, 7 bases. From germline, CDR1 is SEHNR and CDR2 FQNEAQ (reference sequence). V dropped 1 base and J dropped 11 bases, with 17 bases sitting between them. The CDR3 runs 14 residues.

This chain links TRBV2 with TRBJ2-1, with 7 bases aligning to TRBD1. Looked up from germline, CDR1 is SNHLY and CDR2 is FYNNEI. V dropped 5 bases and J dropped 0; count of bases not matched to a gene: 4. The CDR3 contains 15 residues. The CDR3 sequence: CASSLRDSSYNEQFF. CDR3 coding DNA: TGTGCCAGCAGTCTCCGGGACAGCTCCTACAATGAGCAGTTCTTC. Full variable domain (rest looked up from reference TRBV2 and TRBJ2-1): EPEVTQTPSHQVTQMGQEVILRCVPISNHLYFYWYRQILGQKVEFLVSFYNNEISEKSEIFDDQFSVERPDGSNFTLKIRSTKLEDSAMYFCASSLRDSSYNEQFFGPGTRLTVL.

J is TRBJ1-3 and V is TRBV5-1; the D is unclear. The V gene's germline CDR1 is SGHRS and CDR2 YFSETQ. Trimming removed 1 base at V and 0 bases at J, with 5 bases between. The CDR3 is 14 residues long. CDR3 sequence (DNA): TGCGCCAGCAGCTTGAGCGTCTCTGGAAACACCATATATTTT. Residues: CASSLSVSGNTIYF.

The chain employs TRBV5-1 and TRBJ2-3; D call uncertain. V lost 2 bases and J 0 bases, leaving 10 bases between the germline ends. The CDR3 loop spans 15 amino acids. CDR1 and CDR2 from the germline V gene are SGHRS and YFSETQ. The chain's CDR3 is CASSFEARSTDTQYF. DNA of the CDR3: TGCGCCAGCAGCTTCGAAGCTAGGAGCACAGATACGCAGTATTTT.

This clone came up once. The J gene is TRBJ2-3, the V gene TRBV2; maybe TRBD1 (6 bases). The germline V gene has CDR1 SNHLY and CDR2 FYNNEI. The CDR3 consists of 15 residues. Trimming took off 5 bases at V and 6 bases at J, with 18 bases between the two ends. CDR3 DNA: TGTGCCAGCAGTCCCTCTACGACAGGCCGGGATACGCAGTATTTT. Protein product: CASSPSTTGRDTQYF.

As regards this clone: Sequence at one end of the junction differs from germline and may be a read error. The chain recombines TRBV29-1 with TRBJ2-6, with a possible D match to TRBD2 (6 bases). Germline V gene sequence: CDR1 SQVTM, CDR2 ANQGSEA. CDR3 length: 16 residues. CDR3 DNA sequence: TGCAGCGTTGAAGCGGGACTGGCCTCTGGGGCCAACGGCCTGACTTTC. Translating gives CSVEAGLASGANGLTF.

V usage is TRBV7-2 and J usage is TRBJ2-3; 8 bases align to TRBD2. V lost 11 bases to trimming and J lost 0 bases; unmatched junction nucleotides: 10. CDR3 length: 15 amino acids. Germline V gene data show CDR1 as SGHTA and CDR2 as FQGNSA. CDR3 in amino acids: CASGRASGSTDTQYF. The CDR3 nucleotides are TGTGCCTCCGGGCGGGCTAGCGGGAGCACAGATACGCAGTATTTT. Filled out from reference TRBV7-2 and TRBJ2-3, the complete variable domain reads GAGVSQSPSNKVTEKGKDVELRCDPISGHTALYWYRQSLGQGLEFLIYFQGNSAPDKSGLPSDRFSAERTGGSVSTLTIQRTQQEDSAVYLCASGRASGSTDTQYFGPGTRLTVL.

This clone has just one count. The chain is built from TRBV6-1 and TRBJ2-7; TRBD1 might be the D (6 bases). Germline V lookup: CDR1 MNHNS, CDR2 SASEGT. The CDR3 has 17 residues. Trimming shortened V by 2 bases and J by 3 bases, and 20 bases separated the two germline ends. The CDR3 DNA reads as TGTGCCAGCAGTGAAAGGGGACGTAGGGACAAGATCTACGAGCAGTACTTC. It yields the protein CASSERGRRDKIYEQYF.

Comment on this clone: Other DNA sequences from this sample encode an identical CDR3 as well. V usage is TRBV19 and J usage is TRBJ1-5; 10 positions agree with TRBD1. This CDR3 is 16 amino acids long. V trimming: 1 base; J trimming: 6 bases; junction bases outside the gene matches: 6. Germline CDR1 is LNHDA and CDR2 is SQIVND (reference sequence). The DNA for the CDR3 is TGTGCCAGTAGTATAGGCCGGACAGGGGGAGGTCAGCCCCAGCATTTT. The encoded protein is CASSIGRTGGGQPQHF.

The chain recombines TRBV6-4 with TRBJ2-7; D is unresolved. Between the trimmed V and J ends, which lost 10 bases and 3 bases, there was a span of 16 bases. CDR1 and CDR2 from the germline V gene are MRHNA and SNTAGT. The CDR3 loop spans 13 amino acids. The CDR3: CANLREVLYEQYF. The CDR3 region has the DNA TGTGCCAACCTAAGAGAGGTTCTCTACGAGCAGTACTTC.

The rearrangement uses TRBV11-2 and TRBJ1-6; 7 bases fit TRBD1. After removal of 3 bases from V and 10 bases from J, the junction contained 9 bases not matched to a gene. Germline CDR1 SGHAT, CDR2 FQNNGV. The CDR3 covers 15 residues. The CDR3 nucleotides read TGTGCCAGCAGCTTCCCCCCGACAGGGAGGTCACCCCTCCACTTT. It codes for CASSFPPTGRSPLHF.

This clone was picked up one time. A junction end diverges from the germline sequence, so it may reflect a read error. This CDR3 reads CSSRSRGLWGTGELFF. DNA of the CDR3: TGTTCCAGCAGGTCCCGAGGGCTCTGGGGCACCGGGGAGCTGTTTTTT. The chain is built from TRBV7-9 and TRBJ2-2, with a possible D match to TRBD2 (5 bases). The CDR3 loop spans 16 amino acids. Germline V gene lookup returns CDR1 SEHNR and CDR2 FQNEAQ (reference sequence).

The CDR3 coding sequence is TGCGCCAGCAGGACTCAGGGATATGGCTACACCTTC. It yields the protein CASRTQGYGYTF. The chain links TRBV10-2 to TRBJ1-2; possible D gene TRBD1, 5 bases. Per germline, CDR1 WSHSY and CDR2 SAAADI. There are 12 residues in the CDR3. V shed 6 bases and J shed 5 bases, with 10 bases lying between them.

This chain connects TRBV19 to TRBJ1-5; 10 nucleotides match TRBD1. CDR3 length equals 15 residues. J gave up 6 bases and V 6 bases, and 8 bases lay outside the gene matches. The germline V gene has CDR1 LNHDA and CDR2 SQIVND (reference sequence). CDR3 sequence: CASRTGTGAAQPQHF. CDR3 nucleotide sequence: TGTGCCAGTAGGACCGGGACAGGGGCGGCTCAGCCCCAGCATTTT.

The CDR3 DNA follows: TGTGCCAGCAGCTCCTGGACAGGGGCTTCTTCACCCCTCCACTTT. It yields the protein CASSSWTGASSPLHF. This sequence joins TRBV7-2 and TRBJ1-6; 9 nucleotides align to TRBD1. The V gene's germline CDR1 is SGHTA and CDR2 FQGNSA. This CDR3 is built from 15 residues. V trimming: 4 bases; J trimming: 9 bases; junction bases outside the gene matches: 7. The full variable domain, with the rest looked up from reference TRBV7-2 and TRBJ1-6, is GAGVSQSPSNKVTEKGKDVELRCDPISGHTALYWYRQSLGQGLEFLIYFQGNSAPDKSGLPSDRFSAERTGGSVSTLTIQRTQQEDSAVYLCASSSWTGASSPLHFGNGTRLTVT.

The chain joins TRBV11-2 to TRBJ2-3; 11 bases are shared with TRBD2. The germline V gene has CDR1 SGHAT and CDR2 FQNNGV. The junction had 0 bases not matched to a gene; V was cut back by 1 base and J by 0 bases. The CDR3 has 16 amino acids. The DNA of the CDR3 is TGTGCCAGCAGCTTAGGGACTAGCGGGAGCACAGATACGCAGTATTTT. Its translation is CASSLGTSGSTDTQYF. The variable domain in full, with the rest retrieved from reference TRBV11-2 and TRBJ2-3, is EAGVAQSPRYKIIEKRQSVAFWCNPISGHATLYWYQQILGQGPKLLIQFQNNGVVDDSQLPKDRFSAERLKGVDSTLKIQPAKLEDSAVYLCASSLGTSGSTDTQYFGPGTRLTVL.

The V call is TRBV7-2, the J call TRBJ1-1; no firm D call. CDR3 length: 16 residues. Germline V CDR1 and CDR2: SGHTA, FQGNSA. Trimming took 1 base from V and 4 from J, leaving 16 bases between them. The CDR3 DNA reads TGTGCCAGCAGCTTAGAGGGCGGGTTAGTGGTCACTGAAGCTTTCTTT. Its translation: CASSLEGGLVVTEAFF.

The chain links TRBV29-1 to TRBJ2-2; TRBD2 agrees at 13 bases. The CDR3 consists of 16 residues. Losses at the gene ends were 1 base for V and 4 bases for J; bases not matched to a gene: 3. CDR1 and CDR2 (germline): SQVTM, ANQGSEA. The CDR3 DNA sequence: TGCAGCGTTGAAGGCGGACTAGCGGGAGTCACCGGGGAGCTGTTTTTT. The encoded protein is CSVEGGLAGVTGELFF.

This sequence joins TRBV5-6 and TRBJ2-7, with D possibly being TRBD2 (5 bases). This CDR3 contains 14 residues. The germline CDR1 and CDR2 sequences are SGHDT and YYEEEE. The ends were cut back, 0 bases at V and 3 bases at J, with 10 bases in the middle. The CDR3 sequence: CASSLGTRGYEQYF. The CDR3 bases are TGTGCCAGCAGCTTGGGTACTCGGGGCTACGAGCAGTACTTC.

The CDR3 sequence is CASSLSGGDNSPLHF. The CDR3 coding sequence is TGCGCCAGCAGCTTGTCGGGAGGAGACAATTCACCCCTCCACTTT. This sequence joins TRBV5-1 and TRBJ1-6; D not certain. The germline V and J ends were trimmed by 1 base and 7 bases, with 12 bases remaining between them. The CDR3 spans 15 residues. Germline CDR1 SGHRS, CDR2 YFSETQ.

The CDR3 sequence is CASSYSSVKSYEQYF. In DNA form, the CDR3 reads TGTGCCAGCAGCTATTCTAGCGTTAAATCCTACGAGCAGTACTTC. The rearrangement links TRBV7-8 to TRBJ2-7, with D possibly being TRBD2 (6 bases). Germline CDR1 SGHVS, CDR2 FQNEAQ. The length of the CDR3 is 15 residues. V gave up 4 bases and J gave up 1 base, with 14 bases separating them.

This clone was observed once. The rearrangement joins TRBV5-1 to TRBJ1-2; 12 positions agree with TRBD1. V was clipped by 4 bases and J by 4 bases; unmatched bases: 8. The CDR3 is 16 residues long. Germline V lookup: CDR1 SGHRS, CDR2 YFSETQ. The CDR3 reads CASSSGTGGARYGYTF. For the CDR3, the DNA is TGCGCCAGCAGCAGCGGGACAGGGGGCGCCCGCTATGGCTACACCTTC.

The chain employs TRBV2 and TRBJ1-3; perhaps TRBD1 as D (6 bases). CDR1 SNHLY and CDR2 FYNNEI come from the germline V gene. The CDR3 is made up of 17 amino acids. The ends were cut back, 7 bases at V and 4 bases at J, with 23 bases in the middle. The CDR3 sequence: CASTLLRGGQTGNTIYF. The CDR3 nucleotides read TGTGCCAGCACCCTACTAAGAGGAGGACAGACAGGAAACACCATATATTTT.

The CDR3 DNA follows: TGTGCCAGCAGTCAGACCGGGACAGGGGGTTCACCCCTCCACTTT. Translation gives CASSQTGTGGSPLHF. The chain joins TRBV6-1 to TRBJ1-6, with TRBD1 matching over 11 bases. Trimming took 5 bases from V and 9 from J; bases not matched to a gene: 6. This CDR3 has 15 amino acids. The germline CDR1 and CDR2 sequences are MNHNS and SASEGT.

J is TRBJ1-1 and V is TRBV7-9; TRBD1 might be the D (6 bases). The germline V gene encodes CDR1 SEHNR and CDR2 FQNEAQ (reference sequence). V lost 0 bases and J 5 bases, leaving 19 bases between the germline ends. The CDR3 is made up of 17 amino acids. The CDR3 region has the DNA TGTGCCAGCAGCTTAGCAGGGGGAAGTTTTAGAGGGACTGAAGCTTTCTTT. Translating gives CASSLAGGSFRGTEAFF.